The 4 T cell receptor beta chains presented below share a single source sample, sequenced in a study of T-cell reconstitution after alpha-beta-depleted transplantation in children. TCRbeta library construction was performed incorporating unique molecular identifiers. TCRdb reanalysed the PCR reads using MiXCR and keeps one entry per CDR3 protein. The sample has about 980,000 distinct CDR3 sequences; 25% to 30% are singletons. Sequences were derived from PBMCs, mostly from graft donor cells, sampled 360 days after TCRalphabeta/CD19-depleted stem cell transplant. These receptors came from a boy under three years old who had a stem cell transplant for SCID, so the T cells may come from the graft donor.

J is TRBJ1-3 and V is TRBV7-2; no firm D call. The germline V gene encodes CDR1 SGHTA and CDR2 FQGNSA. The CDR3 length is 14 residues. Trimming left V 3 bases short and J 0 bases short, with 6 bases between. This chain's CDR3 is CASSFVISGNTIYF. The CDR3 DNA reads as TGTGCCAGCAGCTTTGTTATCTCTGGAAACACCATATATTTT.

The chain has TRBV6-2 or TRBV6-3 and TRBJ1-2; D call uncertain. Germline V gene lookup returns CDR1 MNHEY and CDR2 SVGEGT. The CDR3 is 14 residues long. V was trimmed by 3 bases and J by 4 bases, leaving 12 bases between them. CDR3 in DNA: TGTGCCAGCAGTTATCCTCGACGGACCTATGGCTACACCTTC. Protein product: CASSYPRRTYGYTF.

CDR3: CATSDRRMNTEAFF. CDR3 in DNA: TGTGCCACCAGTGACCGGAGGATGAACACTGAAGCTTTCTTT. This sequence joins TRBV24-1 and TRBJ1-1, with unresolved D. This CDR3 has 14 residues. The germline V gene encodes CDR1 KGHDR and CDR2 SFDVKD. Trimming removed 4 bases from V and 0 bases from J, with 8 bases in between.

This clonotype was observed many times. The genes are TRBV29-1 and TRBJ2-5; D uncertain. The V end was cut by 1 base, the J end by 1 base, with 7 bases between. Germline V gene data show CDR1 as SQVTM and CDR2 as ANQGSEA. CDR3 length: 13 amino acids. This CDR3 reads CSVEGPIQETQYF. CDR3 in DNA: TGCAGCGTTGAAGGACCAATCCAAGAGACCCAGTACTTC.